Below, 12 T cell receptor beta chains from the same sample are listed, as sequenced in a study of blood T cell repertoires in COVID-19. TCRdb's copy holds only in-frame clones and misses some; the assay was immunoSEQ multiplex PCR. The sample consists of about 350,000 clones, roughly nine tenths of them appearing once. The sequencing sample was made of peripheral blood. The receptors here all came from an older woman with COVID-19, enrolled during active disease.

This rearrangement joins TRBV19 to TRBJ1-1; 9 bases agree with TRBD1. Germline values: CDR1 LNHDA, CDR2 SQIVND (reference sequence). The CDR3 spans 15 residues. V dropped 1 base and J dropped 4; count of bases not matched to a gene: 4. In DNA form, the CDR3 reads TGTGCCAGTAGTATAGCCCTGACAGGGGGCACTGAAGCTTTCTTT. Translated: CASSIALTGGTEAFF.

This sequence joins TRBV18 and TRBJ2-7, with D possibly matching TRBD1 (6 bases). Trimming left V 2 bases short and J 2 bases short, with 10 bases between. Germline CDR1 is KGHSH and CDR2 is LQKENI. The CDR3 runs to 14 residues. The CDR3: CASSPEQGPYEQYF. The CDR3 nucleotides are TGTGCCAGCTCACCAGAACAGGGTCCCTACGAGCAGTACTTC.

The chain couples TRBV19 to TRBJ1-3; D may be TRBD1 (5 bases). The CDR3 length is 15 residues. Per the germline V gene, CDR1 is LNHDA and CDR2 is SQIVND (reference sequence). Trimming removed 7 bases from V and 2 bases from J, with 15 bases in between. Written as DNA, the CDR3 is TGTGCCAGTACCCCGCGGGACTCCCCTGGAAACACCATATATTTT. The encoded protein is CASTPRDSPGNTIYF.

The chain is built from TRBV19 and TRBJ1-1; D ambiguous. Germline V gene data show CDR1 as LNHDA and CDR2 as SQIVND (reference sequence). Trimming shortened V by 5 bases and J by 1 base, and 14 bases separated the two germline ends. CDR3 length: 15 residues. As DNA, the CDR3 is TGTGCCAGTAGTTCCCGGGTCTTAGGGAACACTGAAGCTTTCTTT. Protein product: CASSSRVLGNTEAFF.

V gene TRBV6-5 combines with J gene TRBJ1-2; TRBD1 aligns across 7 bases. This CDR3 is 15 amino acids long. V was clipped by 5 bases and J by 1 base; unmatched bases: 7. The germline V gene encodes CDR1 MNHEY and CDR2 SVGAGI. CDR3 bases: TGTGCCAGCAGTCCGACAGGGAAGGGTAACTATGGCTACACCTTC. It encodes CASSPTGKGNYGYTF.

V usage is TRBV5-1 and J usage is TRBJ2-7; no firm D call. The CDR3 is made up of 14 amino acids. Trimming pared 3 bases from V and 2 bases from J, leaving 12 bases between. Per germline, CDR1 SGHRS and CDR2 YFSETQ. The CDR3 DNA is TGCGCCAGCAGCTCCAACTTCGCTCCCTACGAGCAGTACTTC. Protein: CASSSNFAPYEQYF.

V usage is TRBV5-1 and J usage is TRBJ1-3, with TRBD1 identical over 7 bases. The germline V gene encodes CDR1 SGHRS and CDR2 YFSETQ. The CDR3 contains 15 residues. J was trimmed by 4 bases and V by 5 bases; bases with no gene match: 9. The CDR3, as DNA: TGCGCCAGCAGGCCTGCCCACAGGGGCGGAAACACCATATATTTT. Protein product: CASRPAHRGGNTIYF.

This clone was picked up one time. The chain joins TRBV7-3 to TRBJ2-1; 8 bases fit TRBD2. The CDR3 is made up of 16 amino acids. The germline CDR1 and CDR2 sequences are SGHTA and FQGTGA. With 0 bases clipped from V and 5 bases from J, the junction kept 6 bases outside the gene matches. The CDR3 bases are TGTGCCAGCAGCTTAACTTACGCGGGGGGCGACAATGAGCAGTTCTTC. Its translation is CASSLTYAGGDNEQFF.

The rearrangement joins TRBV5-6 to TRBJ2-1; 8 positions agree with TRBD2. Germline CDR1 SGHDT, CDR2 YYEEEE. CDR3 length: 16 amino acids. V was clipped by 4 bases and J by 6 bases; unmatched bases: 12. The CDR3 sequence: CASSQLGLGNGNEQFF. For the CDR3, the DNA is TGTGCCAGCAGCCAGTTGGGACTAGGAAATGGCAATGAGCAGTTCTTC.

This sequence joins TRBV5-1 and TRBJ1-2; D may be TRBD1 (6 bases). The CDR3 sequence is 14 residues long. The V end was cut by 5 bases, the J end by 6 bases, with 17 bases between. The V gene's germline CDR1 is SGHRS and CDR2 YFSETQ. CDR3 residues: CASSLSNQGNGYTF. The DNA for the CDR3 is TGCGCCAGCAGTTTGTCAAACCAGGGGAATGGCTACACCTTC.

The chain joins TRBV6-5 to TRBJ2-5; 9 bases fit TRBD2. The length of the CDR3 is 15 residues. The V and J ends lost 6 bases and 4 bases, in that order; junction bases with no gene match: 9. Germline assignment: CDR1 MNHEY and CDR2 SVGAGI. CDR3 bases: TGTGCCAGCAGCGTGACTAGCGGAGGGGTAGAGACCCAGTACTTC. This encodes CASSVTSGGVETQYF.

CDR3 residues: CSASFRMGLTDTQYF. The CDR3 DNA reads as TGCAGTGCTAGTTTTCGGATGGGGCTCACAGATACGCAGTATTTT. This chain connects TRBV20-1 to TRBJ2-3, with a tentative D call TRBD1 (5 bases). V lost 3 bases, J lost 2 bases, and 15 bases lay in between. This CDR3 has 15 amino acids. Germline values: CDR1 DFQATT, CDR2 SNEGSKA (reference sequence).